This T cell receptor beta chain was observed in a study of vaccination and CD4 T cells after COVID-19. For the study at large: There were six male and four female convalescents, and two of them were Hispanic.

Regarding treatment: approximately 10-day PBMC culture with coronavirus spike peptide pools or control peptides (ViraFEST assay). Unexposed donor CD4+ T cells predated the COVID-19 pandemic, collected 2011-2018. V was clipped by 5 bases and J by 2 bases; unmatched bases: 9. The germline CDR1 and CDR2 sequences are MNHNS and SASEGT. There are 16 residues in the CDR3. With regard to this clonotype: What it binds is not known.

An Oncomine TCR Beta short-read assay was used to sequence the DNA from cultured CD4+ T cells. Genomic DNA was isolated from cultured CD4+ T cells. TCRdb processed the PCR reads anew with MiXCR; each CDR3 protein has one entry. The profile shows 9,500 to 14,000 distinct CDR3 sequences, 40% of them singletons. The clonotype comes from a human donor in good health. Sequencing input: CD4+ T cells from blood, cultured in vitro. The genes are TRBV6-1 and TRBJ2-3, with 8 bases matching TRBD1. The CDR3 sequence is CASSRGQGGSTDTQYF. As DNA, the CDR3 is TGTGCCAGCAGTAGAGGACAGGGCGGTTCCACAGATACGCAGTATTTT.